This T cell receptor (beta chain) originates from a study of blood T cell repertoires in COVID-19. Assay used: immunoSEQ multiplex PCR; TCRdb lists only in-frame clones, some missing. The sample includes roughly 500,000 clones, roughly 90% seen only once; the top ten take 1.5% to 2%. Note on this clone: This same CDR3 is encoded by further DNA sequences in the sample.

Deletions cut 1 base from V and 2 bases from J, with 9 bases between. This CDR3 is 15 amino acids long. Per the germline V gene, CDR1 is SEHNR and CDR2 is FQNEAQ (reference sequence). This clonotype originated in a woman in her forties who had recovered from COVID-19. Sequencing was carried out using PBMCs or T cells enriched from blood (not recorded which). V is TRBV7-9 and J is TRBJ1-5; tentative D call: TRBD1 (6 bases). The CDR3 spells CASSLEGVGNQPQHF. Written as DNA, the CDR3 is TGTGCCAGCAGCTTAGAGGGGGTAGGCAATCAGCCCCAGCATTTT.